The next 8 T cell receptor beta chains were all read from a single sample in a study of control samples from healthy donors and cancer patients. Assay: immunoSEQ multiplex PCR; the TCRdb copy retains only in-frame clones and omits some. The record lists fewer than 200,000 clones, of which the ten most abundant hold 2.2%. The sequencing input was blood. The receptors come from a woman aged 25 to 45 in good health.

The V call is TRBV4-1, the J call TRBJ2-7; D is uncertain. The V and J ends lost 0 bases and 2 bases respectively, with 14 bases between them. Germline V gene sequence: CDR1 MGHRA, CDR2 YSYEKL. The CDR3 extends over 16 amino acids. The CDR3 loop reads CASSQETTRTAYEQYF. CDR3 nucleotide sequence: TGCGCCAGCAGCCAAGAAACAACGCGGACCGCCTACGAGCAGTACTTC.

The rearrangement links TRBV5-6 to TRBJ1-2; no definite D call. Germline-derived CDR1 and CDR2 are SGHDT and YYEEEE. The V end lost 0 bases, the J end lost 0 bases, and 9 bases lay between the germline ends. This CDR3 is built from 15 residues. CDR3 sequence reads: CASSLALDANYGYTF. Written as DNA, the CDR3 is TGTGCCAGCAGCTTGGCCCTGGACGCTAACTATGGCTACACCTTC.

The CDR3 DNA is TGTGCCAGTAGTATCCGACAGGGGTTCTACGAGCAGTACTTC. It translates to CASSIRQGFYEQYF. V gene TRBV19 combines with J gene TRBJ2-7; 8 bases are shared with TRBD1. The CDR3 spans 14 residues. Germline lookup yields CDR1 LNHDA and CDR2 SQIVND (reference sequence). Trimming at V came to 3 bases and at J to 3 bases, leaving 4 bases not matched to a gene.

The chain employs TRBV2 and TRBJ1-6; D is perhaps TRBD1 (5 bases). This CDR3 is 15 amino acids long. V lost 0 bases to trimming and J lost 6 bases, with 9 bases between them. Germline values: CDR1 SNHLY, CDR2 FYNNEI. CDR3 amino acids: CASSEARGFNSPLHF. Written as DNA, the CDR3 is TGTGCCAGCAGTGAAGCGCGGGGGTTTAATTCACCCCTCCACTTT.

In DNA, the CDR3 is TGTGCCAGCAGCGTAGCTTACCGGCCGTCTGACACCGGGGAGCTGTTTTTT. This gives the protein CASSVAYRPSDTGELFF. The V gene is TRBV9, the J gene TRBJ2-2; D is unclear. This CDR3 has 17 residues. V dropped 0 bases and J dropped 3 bases, with 15 bases sitting between them. The germline CDR1 and CDR2 sequences are SGDLS and YYNGEE.

Here the CDR3 DNA reads TGTGCCAGCAGCCAAATAAGCCTCCTAGCGGAGAGCACAGATACGCAGTATTTT. This gives the protein CASSQISLLAESTDTQYF. This chain connects TRBV3-1 (or the pseudogene TRBV3-2) to TRBJ2-3; the match to TRBD2 covers 7 bases. The CDR3 totals 18 residues. The ends lost 2 bases at V and 0 bases at J; junction bases unmatched: 11. Germline CDR1 is LGHDT and CDR2 is YNNKEL (reference sequence).

The CDR3 sequence is CASSPKVPPNTEAFF. The CDR3 DNA reads TGCGCCAGCAGCCCGAAAGTTCCCCCGAACACTGAAGCTTTCTTT. This chain uses TRBV4-1 with TRBJ1-1, with unresolved D. Trimming took 4 bases from V and 1 from J, leaving 13 bases between them. Looked up from germline, CDR1 is MGHRA and CDR2 is YSYEKL. The CDR3 is 15 amino acids.

The chain is built from TRBV30 and TRBJ1-3; TRBD1 aligns across 8 bases. The J segment lost 0 bases and the V segment lost 8 bases, leaving 15 bases of the junction unmatched. There are 17 residues in the CDR3. CDR1 and CDR2 from the germline V gene are GTSNPN and SVGIG (reference sequence). The DNA of the CDR3 is TGTGCCGGATGGACAGGGATAGGGCCTAGCTCTGGAAACACCATATATTTT. It codes for CAGWTGIGPSSGNTIYF.